Described below is a single T cell receptor (beta chain) sequence and its context. The antigen remains undetermined. This PCR relied on a set of 60 Vbeta primers and 13 Jbeta primers. Sequenced by immunoSEQ multiplex PCR; TCRdb stores in-frame clones only, minus some. The sample yields 100,000 to 150,000 clones, 70% to 85% seen once. The sample comes from a study of cytomegalovirus exposure and HLA in healthy donors. Donors consisted of healthy bone marrow donors. The CDR3 is made up of 15 amino acids. J lost 4 bases, V lost 3 bases, and 4 bases had no gene match. Germline V gene sequence: CDR1 SGHRS, CDR2 YFSETQ. Study-wide results and limits: TCR beta V- and J-gene trimming, according to a later analysis, was linked to a missense DCLRE1C variant. Presence/absence analyses rested on an assumption that sequencing depth was roughly uniform across donors. A later analysis, which compared TCR beta chains of equal frequency, found the HLA-associated ones more clonally expanded.

Specimen: PBMCs. The V call is TRBV5-1, the J call TRBJ2-5; 12 positions match TRBD2. The clonotype comes from a boy aged 5 to 17 in good health and CMV-seronegative. The CDR3 DNA reads as TGCGCCAGCAGCTCCGGACTAGCGGGGACAGAGACCCAGTACTTC. Its protein is CASSSGLAGTETQYF.